Listed here are 2 T cell receptor beta chains from one sample, sequenced in a study of blood T cell repertoires in COVID-19. Using immunoSEQ multiplex PCR, the repertoire was profiled, and TCRdb retains in-frame clones only, with some absent. Counted here are under 200,000 clones, 82% occurring once; the ten biggest clones make up 5.2%. The specimen sequenced was PBMCs or T cells enriched from blood (not recorded which). These receptors were taken from a woman in her fifties or sixties with acute COVID-19.

CDR3 DNA sequence: TGTGCCACCAGTGATCGACTAGCGGGGGGGACTGAGCAGTTCTTC. It is translated as CATSDRLAGGTEQFF. V is TRBV24-1 and J is TRBJ2-1; 14 nucleotides agree with TRBD2. The CDR3 loop spans 15 amino acids. The germline CDR1 and CDR2 sequences are KGHDR and SFDVKD. V shed 3 bases and J 9 bases; nucleotides not matched to a gene: 3.

V is TRBV3-1 (or the pseudogene TRBV3-2) and J is TRBJ2-7; D uncertain. V was clipped by 1 base and J by 6 bases, with 4 bases between them. In germline, CDR1 is LGHDT, CDR2 YNNKEL (reference sequence). The CDR3 contains 11 residues. The CDR3 coding sequence is TGTGCCAGCAGCCAAGCGTCCGAGCAGTACGTC. Amino acids: CASSQASEQYV.